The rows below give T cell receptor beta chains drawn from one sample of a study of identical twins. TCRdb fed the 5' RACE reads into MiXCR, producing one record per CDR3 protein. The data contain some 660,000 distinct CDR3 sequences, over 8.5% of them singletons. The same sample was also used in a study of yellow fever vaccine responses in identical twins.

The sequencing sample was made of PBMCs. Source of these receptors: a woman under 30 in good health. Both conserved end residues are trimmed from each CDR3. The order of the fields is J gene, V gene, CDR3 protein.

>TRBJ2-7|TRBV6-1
ASRPTGTSNYEQY
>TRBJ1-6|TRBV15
ATSRDYNSPLD
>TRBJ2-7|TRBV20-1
SARGWDGYEQY
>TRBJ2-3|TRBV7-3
ASSTRAAPLYTQY
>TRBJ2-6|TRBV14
ASSHHPLNSGANVLT
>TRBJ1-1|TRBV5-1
ASSLDLRPNTEAF
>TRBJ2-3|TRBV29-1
SVPGLAGKEVDTQY
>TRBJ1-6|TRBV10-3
AIRGQEANSPLH
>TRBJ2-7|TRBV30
AWSADSSYEQY
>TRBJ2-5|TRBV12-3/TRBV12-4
ASTSRSGGQETQY
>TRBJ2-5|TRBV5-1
ASSLGGQGAQETQY
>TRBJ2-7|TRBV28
ASRTLGTSAYEQY
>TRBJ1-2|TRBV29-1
SVSGEGYGYT
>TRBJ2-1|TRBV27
ASRIQRGFSYNEQF
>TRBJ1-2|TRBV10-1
ASHSPYT
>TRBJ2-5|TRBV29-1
SVEADRGEETQY
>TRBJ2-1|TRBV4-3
ASSQVKGSDNEQF
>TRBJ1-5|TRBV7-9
ASSLGSYQPQH
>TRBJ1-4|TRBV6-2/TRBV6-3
ASSYRPGATNEKLF
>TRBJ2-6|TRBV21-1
ASSKEDLSGANVLT
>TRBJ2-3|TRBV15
ATSRELKPGLAATDTQY
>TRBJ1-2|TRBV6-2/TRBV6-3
ASSYSTGNSNYGYT
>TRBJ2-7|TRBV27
ASSFSQGNEQY
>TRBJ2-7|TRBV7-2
ASSFGGGRYEQY
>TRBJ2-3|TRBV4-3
ASSQNRPGTQY
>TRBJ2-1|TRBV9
ASSVDGGAVNEQF
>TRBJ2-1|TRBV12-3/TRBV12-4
ASSQATSGQNNEQF
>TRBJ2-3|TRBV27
ASSMTLTDTQY
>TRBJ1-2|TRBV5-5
ASSHADGTIYGYT
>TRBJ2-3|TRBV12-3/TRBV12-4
ASKSWTVRTDTQY
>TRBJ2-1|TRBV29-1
SVETGGVEQF
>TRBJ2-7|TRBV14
ASSQVGAAVKSEQY
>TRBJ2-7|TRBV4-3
ASSQRAGSPYEQY
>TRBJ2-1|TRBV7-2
ASSLDRGRVDEQF
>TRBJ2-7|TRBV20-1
SASCPGPDHYEQY
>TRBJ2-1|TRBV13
ASSLSRGVHNEQF
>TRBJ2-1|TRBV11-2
ASSPGLANTEQF
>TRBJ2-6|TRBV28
ASSLDRSASGANVLT
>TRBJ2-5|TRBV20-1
SAKRLAGDLGTQY
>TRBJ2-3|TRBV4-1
ASSQEGLAGTDTQY
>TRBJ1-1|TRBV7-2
ASSPRQPGNWKAF
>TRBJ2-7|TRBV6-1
ASSPPVEAGAFGYSEQY
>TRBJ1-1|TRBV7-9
ASSLGQGKNTEAF
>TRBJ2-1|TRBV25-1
ASSEYRLAGGGEQF
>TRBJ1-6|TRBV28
ASSLYSTGSSSYNSPLH
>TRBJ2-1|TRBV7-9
ASSLGWTPLAYNEQF
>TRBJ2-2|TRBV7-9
ASSFTGRTGELF